The next 6 T cell receptor beta chains were all read from a single sample in a study of CD8+CD57+ T cells in acquired aplastic anemia. The study profiled TCR beta VDJ and CDR3 using genomic DNA as template. TCRdb used MiXCR to reprocess the reads, holding one entry per CDR3 protein. The repertoire holds a few hundred thousand distinct CDR3 sequences, with about a third as singletons. All patients picked for sequencing had shown, by flow cytometry, an expansion of CD8+CD57+ cells. Sequencing was done on a sample of sorted CD4+, CD8+, or CD8+CD57+ T cells (not recorded which) from PBMCs. The origin of the receptors is a human donor with aplastic anemia.

This clonotype was detected only a few times. This chain links TRBV30 with TRBJ1-2; no reliable D call. Per germline, CDR1 GTSNPN and CDR2 SVGIG (reference sequence). CDR3 size: 11 residues. Trimming stripped 4 bases from V and 8 bases from J, with 11 bases between. The CDR3 reads CAWMSGEGYTF. CDR3 in DNA: TGTGCCTGGATGTCTGGGGAAGGCTACACCTTC.

This clonotype was seen ten or more times. This chain uses TRBV20-1 with TRBJ2-5; 11 bases agree with TRBD2. V gave up 5 bases and J gave up 3 bases; unmatched junction bases: 5. Germline V gives CDR1 DFQATT, CDR2 SNEGSKA (reference sequence). The CDR3 totals 14 residues. The CDR3 spells CSAVGTSGEETQYF. The CDR3 coding sequence is TGCAGTGCTGTGGGGACTAGCGGAGAAGAGACCCAGTACTTC.

This clonotype was observed a single time. The rearrangement joins TRBV25-1 to TRBJ2-2; 16 bases line up with TRBD2. Germline CDR1 MGHDK, CDR2 SYGVNS. The length of the CDR3 is 22 residues. J gave up 4 bases and V 5 bases, and 19 bases lay outside the gene matches. The CDR3 protein is CASSSGTSGRALPPTSTGELFF. The DNA of the CDR3 is TGTGCCAGCAGTTCCGGGACTAGCGGGAGGGCCCTTCCTCCTACGAGCACCGGGGAGCTGTTTTTT.

The chain couples TRBV9 to TRBJ2-5; no definite D call. Per the germline V gene, CDR1 is SGDLS and CDR2 is YYNGEE. V shed 5 bases and J shed 5 bases, with 13 bases lying between them. CDR3 length equals 13 residues. CDR3 coding DNA: TGTGCCAGCAGTGACCCAGGAACGGAGACCCAGTACTTC. Its translation: CASSDPGTETQYF.

Turning to this clonotype: Since a much larger clone is just one base distant, this may be a read error. Without the conserved terminal phenylalanine or tryptophan, this CDR3 likely stems from a read error. This chain uses TRBV2 with TRBJ2-2, with D possibly called TRBD1 or TRBD2 (6 bases each). The V gene lost 9 bases and the J gene lost 6 bases, with 8 bases spanning the gap. In germline, CDR1 is SNHLY, CDR2 FYNNEI. This CDR3 spans 11 amino acids. The CDR3 nucleotides read TGTGCCAGAAGGGGGGCCGGGGAGCTGTTTCTT. Residues: CARRGAGELFL.

The V call is TRBV19, the J call TRBJ1-2; D gene ambiguous. Trimming removed 6 bases from V and 1 base from J, with 15 bases in between. Germline CDR1 LNHDA, CDR2 SQIVND (reference sequence). The CDR3 loop spans 15 amino acids. The CDR3 DNA is TGTGCCAGTAGCATGCAATCGAGCGGTAACTATGGCTACACCTTC. Protein product: CASSMQSSGNYGYTF.